A single sample is the source of the 32 T cell receptor beta chains below, sequenced in a study of shared clonotypes between healthy human individuals. Here immunoSEQ multiplex PCR was the method, and the copy in TCRdb shows in-frame clones only, minus some. Among approximately 240,000 clones, about 65% were seen once, and the ten largest hold over 8.5%. The specimen sequenced was memory CD4+ T cells sorted from blood. The subset: CD45RA-negative fraction. These receptors all come from a young man in good health.

The genes are TRBV20-1 and TRBJ2-7; D unclear. Between the trimmed V and J ends, which lost 5 bases and 3 bases, there was a span of 8 bases. The CDR3 totals 11 residues. Germline loops: CDR1 DFQATT, CDR2 SNEGSKA (reference sequence). The chain's CDR3 is CSAVQIYEQYF. The CDR3 region has the DNA TGCAGTGCTGTACAAATCTACGAGCAGTACTTC.

The chain employs TRBV19 and TRBJ2-7; 8 bases are a match to TRBD2. Trimming took 1 base from V and 6 from J; bases not matched to a gene: 8. This CDR3 has 15 residues. CDR1 is LNHDA, CDR2 SQIVND, per germline (reference sequence). This CDR3 is CASSIGGSGIFEQYF. In nucleotides, the CDR3 is TGTGCCAGTAGTATAGGGGGTAGCGGGATCTTCGAGCAGTACTTC.

The V and J genes are TRBV4-1 and TRBJ1-4; D is undetermined. Per the germline V gene, CDR1 is MGHRA and CDR2 is YSYEKL. The CDR3 covers 17 residues. V lost 4 bases to trimming and J lost 0 bases, with 15 bases between them. The CDR3 region has the DNA TGCGCCAGCAGCCTTTGGACGGAGACTGCAACTAATGAAAAACTGTTTTTT. It specifies CASSLWTETATNEKLFF.

CDR3 bases: TGTGCCAGCAGTATGCTAGCGGGCACAGATACGCAGTATTTT. It yields the protein CASSMLAGTDTQYF. J is TRBJ2-3 and V is TRBV2, with 7 bases that match TRBD2. Germline lookup yields CDR1 SNHLY and CDR2 FYNNEI. The CDR3 spans 14 residues. After removal of 5 bases from V and 1 base from J, the junction contained 3 bases not matched to a gene.

This clone was recorded once. The chain employs TRBV5-1 and TRBJ2-1; possible D gene TRBD1, 5 bases. The V gene's germline CDR1 is SGHRS and CDR2 YFSETQ. Trimming took off 3 bases at V and 9 bases at J, with 16 bases between the two ends. The CDR3 totals 14 residues. CDR3 in amino acids: CASSSGGQGAEQFF. CDR3 in DNA: TGCGCCAGCAGCTCGGGCGGACAAGGGGCTGAGCAGTTCTTC.

This clone has just a few counts. The chain couples TRBV27 to TRBJ2-1, with 12 bases that match TRBD1. V dropped 6 bases and J dropped 7; count of bases not matched to a gene: 16. CDR1 is MNHEY, CDR2 SMNVEV, per germline (reference sequence). This CDR3 has 18 residues. CDR3 DNA sequence: TGTGCCAGCAGCCCATACCTAGGGACAGGGGGCGGAGGAAATGAGCAGTTCTTC. Translating gives CASSPYLGTGGGGNEQFF.

The chain employs TRBV28 and TRBJ2-3, with 9 nucleotides matching TRBD1. With 3 bases clipped from V and 1 base from J, the junction kept 5 bases outside the gene matches. Germline values: CDR1 MDHEN, CDR2 SYDVKM. This CDR3 is built from 16 residues. This CDR3 is CASSFNGQGRTDTQYF. DNA of the CDR3: TGTGCCAGCAGTTTTAACGGACAGGGGCGCACAGATACGCAGTATTTT.

This chain links TRBV11-3 with TRBJ2-1; 8 bases match TRBD2. Germline V gene lookup returns CDR1 SGHNT and CDR2 YENEEA. The CDR3 contains 16 residues. Trimming at V came to 5 bases and at J to 7 bases, leaving 13 bases not matched to a gene. The DNA of the CDR3 is TGTGCCAGCAGCCGAGGGAGCGGGAGCCCCCTGAATGAGCAGTTCTTC. Its translation is CASSRGSGSPLNEQFF.

The gene calls are TRBV5-1 and TRBJ1-1; the D is unclear. V lost 4 bases, J lost 4 bases, and 11 bases lay in between. This CDR3 spans 13 amino acids. CDR1 and CDR2 from the germline V gene are SGHRS and YFSETQ. The CDR3 DNA reads as TGCGCCAGCAGCAATCCCCCTCTCACTGAAGCTTTCTTT. Its protein product is CASSNPPLTEAFF.

V and J are TRBV5-1 and TRBJ2-7; TRBD1 matches at 10 bases. With 0 bases clipped from V and 7 bases from J, the junction kept 1 base outside the gene matches. The CDR3 spans 13 residues. Germline V gene sequence: CDR1 SGHRS, CDR2 YFSETQ. The CDR3 coding sequence is TGCGCCAGCAGCTTGGGGACAGGGGGAGAGCAGTACTTC. It translates to CASSLGTGGEQYF.

This clone was detected only a few times. The gene calls are TRBV6-4 and TRBJ2-3; unclear D gene. Per the germline V gene, CDR1 is MRHNA and CDR2 is SNTAGT. Trimming took off 8 bases at V and 14 bases at J, with 17 bases between the two ends. The CDR3 loop spans 11 amino acids. Written as DNA, the CDR3 is TGTGCCAGCTTTTCGGGCGGAGTAACGTATTTT. Translated: CASFSGGVTYF.

Regarding this clone: The sample carries other DNA sequences with the same CDR3. This chain joins TRBV29-1 and TRBJ2-3; 8 nucleotides align to TRBD1. CDR1 and CDR2 from the germline V gene are SQVTM and ANQGSEA. This CDR3 is 15 amino acids long. V lost 6 bases to trimming and J lost 1 base; unmatched junction nucleotides: 9. CDR3 residues: CSVVTGGTGTDTQYF. CDR3 DNA: TGCAGCGTAGTAACAGGGGGGACGGGCACAGATACGCAGTATTTT.

This clone was counted a few times. V usage is TRBV6-4 and J usage is TRBJ2-6; D remains unclear. This CDR3 has 15 residues. Germline lookup yields CDR1 MRHNA and CDR2 SNTAGT. V was cut by 0 bases and J by 0 bases, with 3 bases left in between. The CDR3 sequence: CASSDSSSGANVLTF. For the CDR3, the DNA is TGTGCCAGCAGTGACTCGAGCTCTGGGGCCAACGTCCTGACTTTC.

The chain employs TRBV5-1 and TRBJ2-2; the D gene is possibly TRBD1 (6 bases). V lost 5 bases to trimming and J lost 4 bases, with 15 bases between them. Germline lookup yields CDR1 SGHRS and CDR2 YFSETQ. CDR3 length: 15 amino acids. CDR3 in DNA: TGCGCCAGCAGAACAGGGTCTGCGGGCACCGGGGAGCTGTTTTTT. Protein sequence: CASRTGSAGTGELFF.

In this sample, this clone turned up once. Germline and junction disagree at one end, which may indicate a read error. The rearrangement joins TRBV18 to TRBJ2-7; TRBD2 might be the D (6 bases). Germline V gene lookup returns CDR1 KGHSH and CDR2 LQKENI. CDR3 length equals 15 residues. CDR3 sequence (DNA): TGTGCCAGCTCACCGGGGGGTACGTCCGGACTCAAAACCCCCTTC. Translation gives CASSPGGTSGLKTPF.

The V gene is TRBV29-1, the J gene TRBJ2-7, with D possibly matching TRBD2 (6 bases). Germline CDR1 reads SQVTM; CDR2 reads ANQGSEA. There are 14 residues in the CDR3. The ends were cut back, 4 bases at V and 3 bases at J, with 16 bases in the middle. The CDR3 sequence: CSVVNRVGSYEQYF. As DNA, the CDR3 is TGCAGCGTTGTGAATCGGGTCGGGAGCTACGAGCAGTACTTC.

The genes are TRBV11-1 and TRBJ2-5; 12 nucleotides line up with TRBD2. The CDR3 contains 15 residues. V dropped 5 bases and J dropped 5; count of bases not matched to a gene: 6. Germline V gene data show CDR1 as SGHAT and CDR2 as FQDESV (reference sequence). This chain's CDR3 is CASSVTSGSGETQYF. Written as DNA, the CDR3 is TGTGCCAGCAGCGTGACTAGCGGGAGCGGGGAGACCCAGTACTTC.

V and J are TRBV6-6 and TRBJ2-5; a possible D gene is TRBD2 (6 bases). Per the germline V gene, CDR1 is MNHNY and CDR2 is SVGAGI (reference sequence). V was pared by 2 bases and J by 6 bases, with 10 bases between. The CDR3 sequence is 13 residues long. CDR3 nucleotide sequence: TGTGCCAGCAGTTACGGGGGGTCAAAGACCCAGTACTTC. This translates into CASSYGGSKTQYF.

V and J are TRBV15 and TRBJ2-7, with 11 bases matching TRBD2. Germline loops: CDR1 LNHNV, CDR2 YYDKDF (reference sequence). This CDR3 spans 16 amino acids. The V and J ends lost 5 bases and 5 bases, in that order; junction bases with no gene match: 11. The CDR3 loop is CATSSYSGRAVHEQYF. The CDR3 DNA is TGTGCCACCAGCTCCTATAGCGGGAGGGCCGTCCACGAGCAGTACTTC. Drawing the rest from reference TRBV15 and TRBJ2-7, the complete variable domain is DAMVIQNPRYQVTQFGKPVTLSCSQTLNHNVMYWYQQKSSQAPKLLFHYYDKDFNNEADTPDNFQSRRPNTSFCFLDIRSPGLGDTAMYLCATSSYSGRAVHEQYFGPGTRLTVT.

This clone was seen just once. This chain joins TRBV28 and TRBJ2-1; the match to TRBD2 covers 10 bases. This CDR3 region has 18 residues. V dropped 3 bases and J dropped 7; count of bases not matched to a gene: 15. Germline values: CDR1 MDHEN, CDR2 SYDVKM. The CDR3 loop reads CASSLLGLAGESRNEQFF. The CDR3 nucleotides are TGTGCCAGCAGTTTGTTAGGGCTAGCGGGAGAAAGTCGGAATGAGCAGTTCTTC.

This clone was seen only a few times. The chain joins TRBV10-3 to TRBJ2-3; D possibly corresponds to TRBD1 (6 bases). Trimming removed 5 bases at V and 0 bases at J, with 12 bases between. The CDR3 length is 15 residues. CDR1 ENHRY and CDR2 SYGVKD come from the germline V gene. DNA for the CDR3: TGTGCCATCAGTATGACAGGCCCTAGCACAGATACGCAGTATTTT. Protein product: CAISMTGPSTDTQYF.

The chain employs TRBV2 and TRBJ2-1; D is unclear. The germline CDR1 and CDR2 sequences are SNHLY and FYNNEI. The CDR3 loop spans 13 amino acids. CDR3 coding DNA: TGTGCGGGCGCGGCCTCCTCCTACAATGAGCAGTTCTTC. Amino acids: CAGAASSYNEQFF.

This clone turned up a few times. The chain employs TRBV9 and TRBJ2-1, with 7 bases aligning to TRBD2. V lost 0 bases, J lost 6 bases, and 6 bases stayed unmatched. The CDR3 has 15 amino acids. Germline V lookup: CDR1 SGDLS, CDR2 YYNGEE. The CDR3 DNA reads TGTGCCAGCAGCGTAGTAGCGGGTCCGTCCAATGAGCAGTTCTTC. This sequence encodes CASSVVAGPSNEQFF.

V is TRBV30 and J is TRBJ2-3, with 7 bases aligning to TRBD2. Trimming at V came to 5 bases and at J to 0 bases, leaving 5 bases not matched to a gene. The CDR3 totals 14 residues. The germline CDR1 and CDR2 sequences are GTSNPN and SVGIG (reference sequence). The CDR3, as DNA: TGTGCCTGGCAGCAAGCGGGAAGCACAGATACGCAGTATTTT. Translated, it gives CAWQQAGSTDTQYF.

This clone was counted at least ten times. This same CDR3 is encoded by further DNA sequences in the sample. The chain uses TRBV19 and TRBJ1-2; a weak D match, TRBD1 (5 bases). Germline CDR1 reads LNHDA; CDR2 reads SQIVND (reference sequence). The length of the CDR3 is 12 residues. V lost 10 bases and J lost 3, with 12 bases in between. CDR3 region: CATTGLHYGYTF. The CDR3 bases are TGTGCCACTACGGGACTACACTATGGCTACACCTTC.

The DNA of the CDR3 is TGCAGCGTCAAGGTACGAAAGCTAGCGTCCGGGGAGCAGTACTTC. Protein: CSVKVRKLASGEQYF. V usage is TRBV29-1 and J usage is TRBJ2-7, with D possibly TRBD2 on 6 matching bases. The CDR3 is 15 amino acids. With 6 bases removed from V and 7 bases from J, the gap between germline ends came to 25 bases. Germline assignment: CDR1 SQVTM and CDR2 ANQGSEA.

This chain links TRBV2 with TRBJ2-1; TRBD2 agrees at 12 bases. CDR3 length: 14 residues. Per the germline V gene, CDR1 is SNHLY and CDR2 is FYNNEI. V shed 7 bases and J 7 bases; nucleotides not matched to a gene: 5. The CDR3 region has the DNA TGTGCCAGCACAGGACTAGCGGGAAGGAATGAGCAGTTCTTC. Translated, it gives CASTGLAGRNEQFF.

V is TRBV5-1 and J is TRBJ2-1, with 14 bases matching TRBD2. Germline V gene lookup returns CDR1 SGHRS and CDR2 YFSETQ. J was trimmed by 2 bases and V by 0 bases; bases with no gene match: 4. This CDR3 is 18 amino acids long. The chain's CDR3 is CASSLARLAGGPYNEQFF. The CDR3 bases are TGCGCCAGCAGCTTGGCCCGACTAGCGGGAGGGCCCTACAATGAGCAGTTCTTC. Supplemented by reference TRBV5-1 and TRBJ2-1, the full variable domain reads KAGVTQTPRYLIKTRGQQVTLSCSPISGHRSVSWYQQTPGQGLQFLFEYFSETQRNKGNFPGRFSGRQFSNSRSEMNVSTLELGDSALYLCASSLARLAGGPYNEQFFGPGTRLTVL.

The CDR3: CASRLNSELADYNEQFF. The CDR3 coding sequence is TGTGCAAGTCGCTTAAATTCTGAACTAGCGGACTACAATGAGCAGTTCTTC. The V gene is TRBV12-2, the J gene TRBJ2-1; no DNA check was done on the table's D call, TRBD2. TRBV12-2 is flagged as a pseudogene. CDR3 length equals 17 residues.

This clone was seen just once. J is TRBJ1-1 and V is TRBV7-8; D is possibly TRBD1 (6 bases). The CDR3 totals 14 residues. CDR1 is SGHVS and CDR2 is FQNEAQ in the germline V gene. V was trimmed by 4 bases and J by 1 base, leaving 10 bases between them. Written as DNA, the CDR3 is TGTGCCAGCAGCTGGGGCAGGGGGAACACTGAAGCTTTCTTT. As protein: CASSWGRGNTEAFF.

J is TRBJ1-4 and V is TRBV5-1, with TRBD1 identical over 7 bases. Trimming cost V 3 bases and J 8 bases; bases outside gene matches: 10. This CDR3 has 15 amino acids. Germline CDR1 SGHRS, CDR2 YFSETQ. The CDR3 DNA follows: TGCGCCAGCAGCTCCCTGGGACAGCCTAGCGAAAAACTGTTTTTT. This translates into CASSSLGQPSEKLFF.

V is TRBV7-6 and J is TRBJ2-1; 10 bases line up with TRBD2. In germline, CDR1 is SGHVS, CDR2 FNYEAQ. This CDR3 region has 17 residues. V gave up 5 bases and J gave up 6 bases; unmatched junction bases: 13. CDR3 nucleotides: TGTGCCAGCAGCCCAAGATTCCCGGGACTAGCGATCAATGAGCAGTTCTTC. Protein sequence: CASSPRFPGLAINEQFF.